This TCR beta chain is drawn from a study of vaccination effects on CD4 cells after COVID-19. The overall study: Participants were given two doses of BNT162b2 or mRNA-1273 vaccine.

Produced via immunoSEQ multiplex PCR; TCRdb's table is partial and in-frame only. The sample yields fewer than 90,000 clones, around 70% seen once. ViraFEST expansion of antigen-specific CD4+ T cells with viral peptide pools preceded sequencing. Cultured cells yielded isolated CD4+ T cells after about ten days. This individual contracted SARS-CoV-2 between March and December 2020, as verified by PCR. The ends were cut back, 7 bases at V and 7 bases at J, with 19 bases in the middle. CDR1 MNHEY and CDR2 SMNVEV come from the germline V gene (reference sequence). This CDR3 contains 14 residues. The sample holds one count of this clone. The antigen is not known.

The sequenced sample was CD4+ T cells from PBMCs cultured with HIV peptides, obtained before COVID-19 vaccination. Stated subset: HIV-1 Nef peptide pool negative control/reference culture. The clonotype comes from a human donor who had a prior SARS-CoV-2 infection. The rearrangement links TRBV27 to TRBJ1-1, with a weak D call TRBD1 (5 bases). The DNA of the CDR3 is TGTGCCAGCACCTTAATCGGGCAGGGAGTTGAAGCTTTCTTT. It yields the protein CASTLIGQGVEAFF.